A single sample is the source of the 28 T cell receptor beta chains below, sequenced in a study of CD8 T cells in ankylosing spondylitis. One entry per CDR3 protein, called by TCRdb with MiXCR from the 5' RACE reads. The profile shows a few hundred thousand distinct CDR3 sequences, over 15% of them singletons. The sample consisted of blood, either unsorted or a sorted T cell fraction (not recorded which). The receptors derive from a male donor with ankylosing spondylitis or in good health (not recorded which).

The V gene is TRBV4-1, the J gene TRBJ2-5; D unclear. CDR3 length: 15 residues. V was pared by 4 bases and J by 0 bases, with 12 bases between. Germline V gene data show CDR1 as MGHRA and CDR2 as YSYEKL. The DNA of the CDR3 is TGCGCCAGCAGCCGATCCCCGCAGAACCAAGAGACCCAGTACTTC. Translated: CASSRSPQNQETQYF.

CDR3 loop: CASSYLPGQGREAQYF. The CDR3 DNA reads as TGTGCCAGCAGTTACCTCCCGGGACAGGGAAGGGAGGCCCAGTACTTC. This chain connects TRBV6-5 to TRBJ2-5; 9 positions match TRBD1. V was clipped by 2 bases and J by 9 bases; unmatched bases: 13. The CDR3 length is 16 residues. Germline assignment: CDR1 MNHEY and CDR2 SVGAGI.

This clonotype has a handful of counts. The chain recombines TRBV20-1 with TRBJ2-1, with TRBD2 as a possible D gene (5 bases). Germline values: CDR1 DFQATT, CDR2 SNEGSKA (reference sequence). This CDR3 is built from 13 residues. Trimming stripped 4 bases from V and 4 bases from J, with 11 bases between. The CDR3 bases are TGCAGTGCTAAGCGGTTGCTTTACAATGAGCAGTTCTTC. Translated: CSAKRLLYNEQFF.

The chain links TRBV20-1 to TRBJ2-7; a weak D match, TRBD2 (5 bases). Germline V lookup: CDR1 DFQATT, CDR2 SNEGSKA (reference sequence). Between the trimmed V and J ends, which lost 1 base and 7 bases, there was a span of 11 bases. The CDR3 is 12 residues long. CDR3 residues: CSARARGLEQYF. In nucleotides, the CDR3 is TGCAGTGCTAGAGCCCGAGGGTTGGAGCAGTACTTC.

This clonotype was detected ten times or more. The V and J genes are TRBV5-1 and TRBJ2-7; D gene unclear. The V gene lost 4 bases and the J gene lost 7 bases, with 18 bases spanning the gap. CDR3 length: 14 amino acids. Germline V lookup: CDR1 SGHRS, CDR2 YFSETQ. The CDR3 DNA sequence: TGCGCCAGCAGCCCTCCTACCGGAATGAAAGAGCAGTACTTC. The encoded protein is CASSPPTGMKEQYF.

The genes are TRBV27 and TRBJ2-1, with 8 bases fitting TRBD2. With 8 bases clipped from V and 9 bases from J, the junction kept 12 bases outside the gene matches. CDR1 MNHEY and CDR2 SMNVEV come from the germline V gene (reference sequence). The CDR3 is made up of 14 amino acids. CDR3 bases: TGTGCCAGCCTGGGGGGGATAGCGGGAAGTGAGCAGTTCTTC. Translated, it gives CASLGGIAGSEQFF.

The count of this clonotype is one. This sequence joins TRBV4-1 and TRBJ2-1; TRBD2 is a possible D gene (6 bases). The V gene lost 2 bases and the J gene lost 8 bases, with 16 bases spanning the gap. CDR1 MGHRA and CDR2 YSYEKL come from the germline V gene. This CDR3 has 15 residues. The DNA for the CDR3 is TGCGCCAGCAGCCAATACCCCGTGGGCGGGGATGAGCAGTTCTTC. Translated: CASSQYPVGGDEQFF.

This clonotype was detected ten times or more. The chain joins TRBV29-1 to TRBJ2-1; D unresolved. The CDR3 runs to 15 residues. Trimming pared 3 bases from V and 4 bases from J, leaving 16 bases between. Germline V gene lookup returns CDR1 SQVTM and CDR2 ANQGSEA. This chain's CDR3 is CSVDGGLPTYNEQFF. CDR3 DNA: TGCAGCGTTGACGGTGGATTGCCTACTTACAATGAGCAGTTCTTC.

A few counts support this clonotype. The J gene is TRBJ2-1, the V gene TRBV18; unclear D gene. The germline V gene has CDR1 KGHSH and CDR2 LQKENI. V was pared by 8 bases and J by 5 bases, with 10 bases between. CDR3 length: 12 residues. This CDR3 is CASREENNEQFF. For the CDR3, the DNA is TGTGCCAGCCGCGAGGAGAACAATGAGCAGTTCTTC.

J is TRBJ2-3 and V is TRBV27; no clear D. The CDR3 sequence is 16 residues long. Trimming took off 3 bases at V and 2 bases at J, with 15 bases between the two ends. Germline lookup yields CDR1 MNHEY and CDR2 SMNVEV (reference sequence). The CDR3 DNA reads as TGTGCCAGCAGTTTCGGGCAGTTAGGGAACACAGATACGCAGTATTTT. This codes for CASSFGQLGNTDTQYF.

This clonotype was seen only a few times. The V gene is TRBV29-1, the J gene TRBJ2-1; TRBD2 is a possible D gene (6 bases). Germline CDR1 reads SQVTM; CDR2 reads ANQGSEA. Trimming removed 2 bases at V and 1 base at J, with 12 bases between. This CDR3 has 15 residues. The CDR3 DNA reads TGCAGCGTTGAACTCGGACGGGGGTCCTACAATGAGCAGTTCTTC. Amino acids: CSVELGRGSYNEQFF.

This clonotype appeared a few times. CDR3 protein: CAISWGVEAFF. The DNA of the CDR3 is TGTGCCATCTCCTGGGGGGTTGAAGCTTTCTTT. V and J are TRBV12-3 or TRBV12-4 and TRBJ1-1; D is perhaps TRBD1 (5 bases). This CDR3 is built from 11 residues. Trimming took 10 bases from V and 7 from J, leaving 13 bases between them.

This clonotype was counted a few times. This chain joins TRBV3-1 and TRBJ2-2; 9 bases line up with TRBD2. The V gene end was trimmed by 5 bases and the J gene end by 4 bases; junction bases not matched to a gene: 8. The CDR3 spans 16 residues. Germline assignment: CDR1 LGHDT and CDR2 YNNKEL (reference sequence). The CDR3 protein is CASSEGGGDLTGELFF. CDR3 coding DNA: TGTGCCAGCAGCGAGGGCGGGGGGGACCTCACCGGGGAGCTGTTTTTT. The full variable domain, its missing parts supplied by reference TRBV3-1 and TRBJ2-2, is DTAVSQTPKYLVTQMGNDKSIKCEQNLGHDTMYWYKQDSKKFLKIMFSYNNKELIINETVPNRFSPKSPDKAHLNLHINSLELGDSAVYFCASSEGGGDLTGELFFGEGSRLTVL.

V gene TRBV5-1 combines with J gene TRBJ2-1, with D uncertain. In germline, CDR1 is SGHRS, CDR2 YFSETQ. CDR3 length equals 14 residues. The V end was cut by 0 bases, the J end by 4 bases, with 8 bases between. CDR3 coding DNA: TGCGCCAGCAGCTTGGCAATCAGGTACAATGAGCAGTTCTTC. Its translation: CASSLAIRYNEQFF.

This sequence joins TRBV7-8 and TRBJ2-2; 9 bases match TRBD2. Germline V gene data show CDR1 as SGHVS and CDR2 as FQNEAQ. The CDR3 extends over 17 amino acids. The V gene end was trimmed by 1 base and the J gene end by 1 base; junction bases not matched to a gene: 4. This CDR3 reads CASSLVELAGNTGELFF. The CDR3 coding sequence is TGTGCCAGCAGCTTAGTTGAACTAGCGGGGAACACCGGGGAGCTGTTTTTT.

This clonotype showed up many times. J is TRBJ1-1 and V is TRBV4-3; D call uncertain. The CDR3 consists of 15 residues. From germline, CDR1 is LGHNA and CDR2 YSLEER. The V end was cut by 0 bases, the J end by 10 bases, with 18 bases between. The CDR3: CASSQDLGGSSRAFF. DNA for the CDR3: TGCGCCAGCAGCCAAGATCTCGGCGGCTCGTCTAGAGCTTTCTTT.

This clonotype was counted many times. The J gene is TRBJ2-1, the V gene TRBV27, with D possibly being TRBD2 (7 bases). The CDR3 covers 16 residues. The ends were cut back, 3 bases at V and 4 bases at J, with 16 bases in the middle. Germline V gene sequence: CDR1 MNHEY, CDR2 SMNVEV (reference sequence). CDR3 coding DNA: TGTGCCAGCAGTTTTGGGGGGGGGCCCAAATACAATGAGCAGTTCTTC. It is translated as CASSFGGGPKYNEQFF.

This clonotype showed up many times. V gene TRBV4-1 combines with J gene TRBJ2-2; tentative D call: TRBD2 (7 bases). The CDR3 runs 16 residues. The V end lost 1 base, the J end lost 1 base, and 10 bases lay between the germline ends. Germline V gives CDR1 MGHRA, CDR2 YSYEKL. The CDR3 nucleotides read TGCGCCAGCAGCCAAGGCGGGGGCCTGAACACCGGGGAGCTGTTTTTT. Translating it yields CASSQGGGLNTGELFF.

This clonotype was counted ten times or more. The rearrangement joins TRBV2 to TRBJ2-1; no reliable D call. Germline values: CDR1 SNHLY, CDR2 FYNNEI. CDR3 length equals 9 residues. Trimming removed 7 bases from V and 8 bases from J, with 3 bases in between. CDR3 sequence (DNA): TGTGCCAGCACTTATGAGCAGTTCTTC. This gives the protein CASTYEQFF.

V usage is TRBV7-2 and J usage is TRBJ1-2; D remains unclear. This CDR3 contains 12 residues. Trimming took 3 bases from V and 6 from J, leaving 8 bases between them. Germline CDR1 SGHTA, CDR2 FQGNSA. The CDR3 DNA follows: TGTGCCAGCAGCTTTTGGCAGGATGGCTACACCTTC. As protein: CASSFWQDGYTF. Filled out from reference TRBV7-2 and TRBJ1-2, the complete variable domain reads GAGVSQSPSNKVTEKGKDVELRCDPISGHTALYWYRQSLGQGLEFLIYFQGNSAPDKSGLPSDRFSAERTGGSVSTLTIQRTQQEDSAVYLCASSFWQDGYTFGSGTRLTVV.

The V gene is TRBV4-1, the J gene TRBJ2-1; TRBD2 matches 11 bases. Germline V gene data show CDR1 as MGHRA and CDR2 as YSYEKL. The CDR3 loop spans 15 amino acids. Trimming took 7 bases from V and 9 from J; bases not matched to a gene: 11. CDR3 region: CASTTGGLAGGEQFF. The CDR3 nucleotides are TGCGCCAGCACCACAGGCGGGCTAGCGGGGGGTGAGCAGTTCTTC.

This clonotype appeared a few times. The chain combines TRBV25-1 with TRBJ2-5; D may be TRBD1 or TRBD2 (5 bases each). This CDR3 spans 17 amino acids. Germline values: CDR1 MGHDK, CDR2 SYGVNS. V was shortened by 2 bases and J by 2 bases, with 18 bases between the two germline ends. The DNA of the CDR3 is TGTGCCAGCAGTGAACGCCGGGACGCCGGCCGGCAAGAGACCCAGTACTTC. Translating it yields CASSERRDAGRQETQYF.

A few counts support this clonotype. The J gene is TRBJ2-2, the V gene TRBV18; tentative D call: TRBD2 (5 bases). Germline V gene data show CDR1 as KGHSH and CDR2 as LQKENI. The CDR3 totals 16 residues. V was pared by 4 bases and J by 1 base, with 13 bases between. The CDR3 protein is CASSLDTGLNTGELFF. The CDR3 nucleotides are TGTGCCAGCTCACTCGACACGGGATTGAACACCGGGGAGCTGTTTTTT.

The V call is TRBV7-9, the J call TRBJ2-1, with 14 bases that match TRBD2. The CDR3 is 17 residues long. Trimming cost V 4 bases and J 7 bases; bases outside gene matches: 9. Germline V gene data show CDR1 as SEHNR and CDR2 as FQNEAQ (reference sequence). The CDR3 sequence is CASSSGTSGRKRNEQFF. The CDR3 DNA follows: TGTGCCAGCAGCTCCGGGACTAGCGGGAGAAAAAGGAATGAGCAGTTCTTC.

This clonotype was observed a few times. The chain has TRBV12-3 or TRBV12-4 and TRBJ2-5; 10 bases map to TRBD1. The CDR3 spans 15 residues. The junction had 8 bases not matched to a gene; V was cut back by 5 bases and J by 5 bases. CDR3 DNA sequence: TGTGCCAGCAGTGGGGGGACAGGGGAAGATGAGACCCAGTACTTC. Its translation is CASSGGTGEDETQYF.

Only a few counts were recorded for this clonotype. The rearrangement links TRBV6-4 to TRBJ2-2; D uncertain. Looked up from germline, CDR1 is MRHNA and CDR2 is SNTAGT. The V end was cut by 0 bases, the J end by 6 bases, with 5 bases between. CDR3 length equals 13 residues. CDR3 sequence: CASSDSPAGELFF. The DNA of the CDR3 is TGTGCCAGCAGTGACTCTCCGGCCGGGGAGCTGTTTTTT.

This clonotype was seen a few times. The gene calls are TRBV15 and TRBJ2-5; D ambiguous. The CDR3 contains 13 residues. Trimming cost V 1 base and J 4 bases, with 7 bases left between them. The germline V gene has CDR1 LNHNV and CDR2 YYDKDF (reference sequence). The CDR3 region has the DNA TGTGCCACCAGCAGAGCCCGTGGAGAGACCCAGTACTTC. It is translated as CATSRARGETQYF. Together with reference TRBV15 and TRBJ2-5, the CDR3 gives the full variable domain: DAMVIQNPRYQVTQFGKPVTLSCSQTLNHNVMYWYQQKSSQAPKLLFHYYDKDFNNEADTPDNFQSRRPNTSFCFLDIRSPGLGDTAMYLCATSRARGETQYFGPGTRLLVL.

This clonotype was observed a few times. V is TRBV27 and J is TRBJ2-1; D possibly corresponds to TRBD2 (6 bases). The CDR3 length is 16 residues. Per the germline V gene, CDR1 is MNHEY and CDR2 is SMNVEV (reference sequence). V lost 8 bases to trimming and J lost 0 bases, with 17 bases between them. CDR3 amino acids: CASANRDLSSYNEQFF. In DNA, the CDR3 is TGTGCCAGCGCGAATCGGGACTTGAGCTCCTACAATGAGCAGTTCTTC.